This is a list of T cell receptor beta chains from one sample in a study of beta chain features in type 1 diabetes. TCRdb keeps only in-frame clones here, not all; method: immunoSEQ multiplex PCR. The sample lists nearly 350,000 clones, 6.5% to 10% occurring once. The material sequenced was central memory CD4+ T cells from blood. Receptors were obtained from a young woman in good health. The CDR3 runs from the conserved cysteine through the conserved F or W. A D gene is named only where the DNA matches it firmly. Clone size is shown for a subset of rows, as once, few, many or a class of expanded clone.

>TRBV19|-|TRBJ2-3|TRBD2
CASSQLAGGTDTQYF
TGTGCCAGTAGTCAACTAGCGGGAGGCACGGATACGCAGTATTTT
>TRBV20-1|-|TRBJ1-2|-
CSARLDSGYTF
TGCAGTGCTAGATTGGATTCTGGCTACACCTTC
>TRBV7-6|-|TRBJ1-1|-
CASSPTVLNTEAFF
TGTGCCAGCAGCCCGACAGTGTTGAACACTGAAGCTTTCTTT
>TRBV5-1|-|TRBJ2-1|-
CASTRGRGQFF
TGCGCCAGCACCCGGGGCCGGGGGCAGTTCTTC
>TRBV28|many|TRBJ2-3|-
CASSEGAVADTQYF
TGTGCCAGCTCCGAGGGCGCGGTAGCAGATACGCAGTATTTT
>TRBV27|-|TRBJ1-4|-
CASRIRQNPNEKLFF
TGTGCCAGCAGGATTAGACAGAACCCTAATGAAAAACTGTTTTTT
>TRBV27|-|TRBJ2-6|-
CASSLRQGGVAGANVLTF
TGTGCCAGCAGTTTAAGGCAGGGGGGGGTCGCTGGGGCCAACGTCCTGACTTTC
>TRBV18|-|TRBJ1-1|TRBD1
CASSPPGLTGVTEAFF
TGTGCCAGCTCACCACCGGGGTTAACAGGGGTGACTGAAGCTTTCTTT
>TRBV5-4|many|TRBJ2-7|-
CASSSPTTSSYEQYF
TGTGCCAGCAGCTCACCGACCACCAGCTCCTACGAGCAGTACTTC
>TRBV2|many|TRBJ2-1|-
CASSLGKGYNEQFF
TGTGCCAGCAGTTTAGGGAAGGGATACAATGAGCAGTTCTTC
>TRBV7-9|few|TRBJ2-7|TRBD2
CASGRAHYEQYF
TGTGCCAGCGGGAGGGCCCACTACGAGCAGTACTTC
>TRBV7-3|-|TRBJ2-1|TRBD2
CASSFGAGGNNEQFF
TGTGCCAGCAGCTTTGGGGCGGGAGGGAATAATGAGCAGTTCTTC
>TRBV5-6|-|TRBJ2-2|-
CASPRRRSFGTGELFF
TGTGCCAGTCCGCGCCGGCGATCTTTTGGCACCGGGGAGCTGTTTTTT
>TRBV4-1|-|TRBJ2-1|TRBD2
CASSRASGRANEQFF
TGCGCCAGCAGCCGTGCTAGCGGGAGAGCAAATGAGCAGTTCTTC
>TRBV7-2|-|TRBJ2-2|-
CASSSMMQGTGELFF
TGTGCCAGCAGCTCGATGATGCAGGGGACCGGGGAGCTGTTTTTT
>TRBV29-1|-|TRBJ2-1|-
CSVEPIMVYNEQFF
TGCAGCGTTGAACCCATTATGGTCTACAATGAGCAGTTCTTC
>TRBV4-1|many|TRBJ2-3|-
CASSQDGRGTDTQYF
TGCGCCAGCAGCCAAGACGGCAGGGGCACAGATACGCAGTATTTT
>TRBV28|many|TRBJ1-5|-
CASGGTRDQPQHF
TGTGCCAGCGGCGGTACCAGGGATCAGCCCCAGCATTTT
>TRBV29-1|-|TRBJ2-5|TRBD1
CSVDRGQGRGETQYF
TGCAGCGTTGATAGGGGACAGGGTAGGGGAGAGACCCAGTACTTC
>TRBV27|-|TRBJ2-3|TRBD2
CASRRLLAGGLDTQYF
TGTGCCAGCAGGCGATTGCTAGCGGGAGGTTTAGATACGCAGTATTTT
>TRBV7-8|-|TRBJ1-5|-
CASSLGRTRSNQPQHF
TGTGCCAGCAGCTTAGGACGGACAAGGAGCAATCAGCCCCAGCATTTT
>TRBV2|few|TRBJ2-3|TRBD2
CASRGAGSASGSLRYF
TGTGCCAGCAGGGGGGCTGGTTCGGCTAGCGGGAGTCTGAGGTATTTT
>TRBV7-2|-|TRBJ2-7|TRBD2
CASRPGGSSYEQYF
TGTGCCAGCCGCCCGGGAGGGAGCTCCTACGAGCAGTACTTC
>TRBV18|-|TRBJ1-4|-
CASSAGSEEKLFF
TGTGCCAGCTCGGCGGGGTCGGAAGAAAAACTGTTTTTT
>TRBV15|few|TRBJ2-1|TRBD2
CATSNGLAGRGEQFF
TGTGCCACCAGCAACGGACTAGCGGGAAGGGGTGAGCAGTTCTTC
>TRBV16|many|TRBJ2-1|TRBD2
CASSLDLAGRYNEQFF
TGTGCCAGCAGCCTAGATTTAGCGGGAAGGTACAATGAGCAGTTCTTC
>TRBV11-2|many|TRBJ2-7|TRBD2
CASSLVGPTSGTYEQYF
TGTGCCAGCAGCTTAGTGGGCCCGACTAGCGGGACTTACGAGCAGTACTTC
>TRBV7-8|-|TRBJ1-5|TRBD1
CASTKTGGGNQPQHF
TGTGCCAGCACCAAGACAGGGGGCGGGAATCAGCCCCAGCATTTT
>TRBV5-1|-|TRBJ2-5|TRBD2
CASSYSGGTQETQYF
TGCGCCAGCAGCTATAGCGGGGGTACACAAGAGACCCAGTACTTC
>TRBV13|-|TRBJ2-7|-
CASSPSATYEQYF
TGTGCCAGCAGCCCATCCGCGACCTACGAGCAGTACTTC
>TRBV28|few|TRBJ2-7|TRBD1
CASSTPGQGQGYEQYF
TGTGCCAGCAGTACCCCGGGACAGGGACAAGGCTACGAGCAGTACTTC
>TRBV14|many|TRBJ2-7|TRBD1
CASSRKGALDEQYF
TGTGCCAGCAGCCGAAAGGGGGCTTTGGACGAGCAGTACTTC
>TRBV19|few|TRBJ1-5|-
CASSRNRDQPQHF
TGTGCCAGTAGCCGAAACAGAGATCAGCCCCAGCATTTT
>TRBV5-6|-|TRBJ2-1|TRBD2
CASSLGSGRAYNEQFF
TGTGCCAGCAGCTTGGGGAGCGGGAGGGCCTACAATGAGCAGTTCTTC
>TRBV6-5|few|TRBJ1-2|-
CASSYSLGNYGYTF
TGTGCCAGCAGTTACTCCCTGGGCAACTATGGCTACACCTTC
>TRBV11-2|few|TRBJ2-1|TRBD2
CASSLAPSGSYNEQFF
TGTGCCAGCAGCTTGGCCCCTAGCGGTTCCTACAATGAGCAGTTCTTC
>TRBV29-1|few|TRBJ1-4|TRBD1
CSVWTGEELFF
TGCAGCGTCTGGACAGGGGAAGAACTGTTTTTT
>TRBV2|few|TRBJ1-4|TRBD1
CASRDDRGLEKLFF
TGTGCCAGCAGAGACGACAGGGGACTTGAAAAACTGTTTTTT
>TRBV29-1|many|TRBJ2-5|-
CSAGDPGETQYF
TGCAGCGCGGGGGATCCCGGGGAGACCCAGTACTTC
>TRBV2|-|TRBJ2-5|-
CASVEGPRETQYF
TGTGCCAGCGTTGAGGGTCCCAGGGAGACCCAGTACTTC
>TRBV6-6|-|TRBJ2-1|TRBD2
CASSTTSGRDNEQFF
TGTGCCAGCAGCACGACTAGCGGAAGAGACAATGAGCAGTTCTTC
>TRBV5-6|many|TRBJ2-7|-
CASSLRGYEQYF
TGTGCCAGCAGCTTGAGAGGCTACGAGCAGTACTTC
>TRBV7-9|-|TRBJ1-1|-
CASSPREGPLYTEAFF
TGTGCCAGCAGCCCGCGGGAGGGTCCTTTGTACACTGAAGCTTTCTTT
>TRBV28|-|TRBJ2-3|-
CATEGNGDTQYF
TGTGCCACCGAGGGTAATGGAGATACGCAGTATTTT
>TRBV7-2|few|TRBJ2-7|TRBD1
CASSLKEDRAYEQYF
TGTGCCAGCAGCTTAAAGGAAGACAGGGCCTACGAGCAGTACTTC
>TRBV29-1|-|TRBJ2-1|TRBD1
CSVENRGSEQFF
TGCAGCGTTGAAAACAGGGGGTCTGAGCAGTTCTTC
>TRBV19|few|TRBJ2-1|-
CASKLETGYNEQFF
TGTGCCAGCAAACTAGAAACGGGGTACAATGAGCAGTTCTTC
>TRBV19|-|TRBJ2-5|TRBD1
CATRDSNTQETQYF
TGTGCGACCCGGGACAGCAATACCCAAGAGACCCAGTACTTC
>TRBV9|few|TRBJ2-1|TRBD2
CASSVLSGSSYNEQFF
TGTGCCAGCAGCGTACTAAGCGGGAGCTCCTACAATGAGCAGTTCTTC
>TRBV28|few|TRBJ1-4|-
CASSLVGAATNEKLFF
TGTGCCAGCAGTCTCGTAGGAGCCGCAACTAATGAAAAACTGTTTTTT
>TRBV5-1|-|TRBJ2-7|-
CASSPRDTAGEQYF
TGCGCCAGCAGCCCCAGAGACACCGCGGGGGAGCAGTACTTC
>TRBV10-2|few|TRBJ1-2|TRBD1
CASCRDRVEGYTF
TGCGCCAGCTGCAGGGACAGGGTAGAAGGCTACACCTTC
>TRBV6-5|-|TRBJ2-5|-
CASSEAFVTQYF
TGTGCCAGCAGTGAAGCGTTTGTGACCCAGTACTTC
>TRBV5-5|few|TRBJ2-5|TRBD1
CASSQQGAGETQYF
TGTGCCAGCAGCCAACAGGGGGCCGGGGAGACCCAGTACTTC
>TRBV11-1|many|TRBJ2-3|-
CASSFGTPSTDTQYF
TGTGCCAGCAGCTTCGGGACTCCTAGTACAGATACGCAGTATTTT
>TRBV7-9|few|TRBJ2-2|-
CASSSHSTGELFF
TGTGCCAGCAGCTCGCATTCCACCGGGGAGCTGTTTTTT
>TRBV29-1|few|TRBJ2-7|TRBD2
CSVDFQREGRGQYF
TGCAGCGTTGACTTCCAGCGGGAGGGCCGGGGGCAGTACTTC
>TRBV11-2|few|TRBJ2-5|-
CASSLRGFTQYF
TGTGCCAGCAGCCTACGTGGTTTTACCCAGTACTTC